The 25 T cell receptor beta chains below come from one sample, sequenced in a study of blood T cell repertoires in COVID-19 (dated by TCRdb to between 2020 and 2021). The library was produced with the immunoSEQ multiplex PCR assay. This is the immuneACCESS table as TCRdb keeps it, with only in-frame sequences that have V and J called. A part of the clones is gone; compared with another copy, unresolved V genes explain less than half, and the rest is unexplained. The sample table lists roughly 200,000 clones, around 75% of them with a count of one. The ten most abundant clones make up about 6.5% of the sample. Material for sequencing was peripheral blood. The receptors were sampled from a woman in her 40s with COVID-19, enrolled during active disease.

This chain links TRBV2 with TRBJ1-1, with D possibly TRBD1 on 5 matching bases. V was shortened by 1 base and J by 0 bases, with 12 bases between the two germline ends. Per the germline V gene, CDR1 is SNHLY and CDR2 is FYNNEI. The CDR3 sequence is 16 residues long. DNA of the CDR3: TGTGCCAGCAGTGAAGGACAGATCATCATGAACACTGAAGCTTTCTTT. Its protein product is CASSEGQIIMNTEAFF. The full variable domain, with the rest looked up from reference TRBV2 and TRBJ1-1, is EPEVTQTPSHQVTQMGQEVILRCVPISNHLYFYWYRQILGQKVEFLVSFYNNEISEKSEIFDDQFSVERPDGSNFTLKIRSTKLEDSAMYFCASSEGQIIMNTEAFFGQGTRLTVV.

This chain links TRBV5-1 with TRBJ2-1; 12 nucleotides align to TRBD2. Germline V gene lookup returns CDR1 SGHRS and CDR2 YFSETQ. The length of the CDR3 is 14 residues. With V trimmed by 4 bases and J by 7 bases, 3 bases remained unmatched. The CDR3 DNA reads TGCGCCAGCAGCCCTAGCGGGGGGGAAAATGAGCAGTTCTTC. Translating it yields CASSPSGGENEQFF.

This chain connects TRBV7-9 to TRBJ2-3, with D possibly matching TRBD2 (5 bases). Germline lookup yields CDR1 SEHNR and CDR2 FQNEAQ (reference sequence). The V gene lost 0 bases and the J gene lost 4 bases, with 8 bases spanning the gap. CDR3 length: 14 amino acids. The CDR3 DNA follows: TGTGCCAGCAGCTTAGCGGGAGATGCAGATACGCAGTATTTT. Its translation: CASSLAGDADTQYF. Combining the CDR3 with reference TRBV7-9 and TRBJ2-3 gives the whole variable domain DTGVSQNPRHKITKRGQNVTFRCDPISEHNRLYWYRQTLGQGPEFLTYFQNEAQLEKSRLLSDRFSAERPKGSFSTLEIQRTEQGDSAMYLCASSLAGDADTQYFGPGTRLTVL.

The V call is TRBV5-1, the J call TRBJ2-5, with 14 bases fitting TRBD2. The CDR3 totals 16 residues. Germline V gene data show CDR1 as SGHRS and CDR2 as YFSETQ. J lost 6 bases, V lost 4 bases, and 8 bases had no gene match. CDR3 residues: CASSPSGLAGVKTQYF. As DNA, the CDR3 is TGCGCCAGCAGCCCCTCGGGACTAGCGGGAGTAAAGACCCAGTACTTC.

This chain links TRBV20-1 with TRBJ1-1, with D possibly TRBD1 on 5 matching bases. Germline-derived CDR1 and CDR2 are DFQATT and SNEGSKA (reference sequence). Trimming stripped 3 bases from V and 3 bases from J, with 11 bases between. The CDR3 has 13 amino acids. Here the CDR3 DNA reads TGCAGTGCTAGTGGGGGAGAGGACACTGAAGCTTTCTTT. Encoded protein: CSASGGEDTEAFF.

CDR3 loop: CASSLNRGDQPQHF. CDR3 nucleotide sequence: TGCGCCAGCAGCTTAAACAGGGGTGATCAGCCCCAGCATTTT. The chain joins TRBV5-1 to TRBJ1-5; TRBD1 matches at 7 bases. Per the germline V gene, CDR1 is SGHRS and CDR2 is YFSETQ. V lost 2 bases and J lost 5; bases outside the gene matches: 4. The CDR3 has 14 residues.

The chain employs TRBV19 and TRBJ2-3; D not resolved. V lost 6 bases to trimming and J lost 1 base, with 8 bases between them. The germline CDR1 and CDR2 sequences are LNHDA and SQIVND (reference sequence). There are 13 residues in the CDR3. CDR3 nucleotide sequence: TGTGCCAGTAGCCACCGGGGCACAGATACGCAGTATTTT. Amino acid sequence: CASSHRGTDTQYF.

This clone was seen a single time. The rearrangement uses TRBV7-9 and TRBJ2-2; TRBD1 aligns across 9 bases. Per the germline V gene, CDR1 is SEHNR and CDR2 is FQNEAQ (reference sequence). Trimming cost V 5 bases and J 4 bases; bases outside gene matches: 8. CDR3 size: 16 residues. The CDR3 coding sequence is TGTGCCAGCAGCCCATCCGGGACAGGGTCCACCGGGGAGCTGTTTTTT. Its protein product is CASSPSGTGSTGELFF.

This sequence joins TRBV27 and TRBJ2-1; a weak D match, TRBD1 (5 bases). Germline V gene sequence: CDR1 MNHEY, CDR2 SMNVEV (reference sequence). The CDR3 runs 15 residues. The V and J ends lost 3 bases and 2 bases respectively, with 11 bases between them. This chain's CDR3 is CASSFDLRAYNEQFF. The CDR3 nucleotides read TGTGCCAGCAGTTTCGACCTCAGGGCCTACAATGAGCAGTTCTTC.

The CDR3 sequence is CASSSGSYTEAFF. The CDR3 DNA reads TGTGCCAGCAGCTCCGGGTCCTACACTGAAGCTTTCTTT. J is TRBJ1-1 and V is TRBV7-3; D remains unclear. Germline CDR1 SGHTA, CDR2 FQGTGA. The CDR3 extends over 13 amino acids. The ends were cut back, 4 bases at V and 3 bases at J, with 9 bases in the middle.

The chain combines TRBV10-3 with TRBJ2-1; 8 bases are a match to TRBD2. Trimming took 4 bases from V and 0 from J; bases not matched to a gene: 8. The length of the CDR3 is 17 residues. The V gene's germline CDR1 is ENHRY and CDR2 SYGVKD. This CDR3 reads CAISGPREESSYNEQFF. Written as DNA, the CDR3 is TGTGCCATCAGTGGCCCGCGGGAGGAAAGCTCCTACAATGAGCAGTTCTTC.

The chain is built from TRBV6-5 and TRBJ2-7; 9 nucleotides match TRBD1. From germline, CDR1 is MNHEY and CDR2 SVGAGI. The CDR3 loop spans 13 amino acids. Trimming cost V 7 bases and J 3 bases; bases outside gene matches: 4. Here the CDR3 reads CASIKGQGYEQYF. The CDR3 DNA reads TGTGCCAGCATCAAGGGACAGGGCTACGAGCAGTACTTC.

The chain couples TRBV2 to TRBJ1-1; D call uncertain. The CDR3 sequence is 13 residues long. Trimming took 0 bases from V and 11 from J, leaving 13 bases between them. Germline CDR1 is SNHLY and CDR2 is FYNNEI. The CDR3 DNA is TGTGCCAGCAGTGAAGCGAGGGCCGGTGGGGCTTTCTTT. Protein: CASSEARAGGAFF.

CDR3 nucleotides: TGTGCCAGCTCGGAGCCCACCTCTGGAAACACCATATATTTT. It yields the protein CASSEPTSGNTIYF. The genes are TRBV9 and TRBJ1-3; the D is unclear. Germline CDR1 SGDLS, CDR2 YYNGEE. This CDR3 has 14 amino acids. The V end lost 7 bases, the J end lost 0 bases, and 11 bases lay between the germline ends.

Ten or more counts support this clone. The V gene is TRBV5-8, the J gene TRBJ1-1, with 7 bases aligning to TRBD1. Per germline, CDR1 SGHTS and CDR2 YDEGEE. Germline trimming cut 3 bases from V and 12 bases from J; bases unmatched to any gene: 5. This CDR3 is 11 amino acids long. This CDR3 reads CASSSRGDPFF. The CDR3 nucleotides are TGTGCCAGCAGCTCCAGGGGGGATCCTTTCTTT.

V and J are TRBV7-6 and TRBJ1-1; possible D gene TRBD1, 5 bases. Germline V gene data show CDR1 as SGHVS and CDR2 as FNYEAQ. There are 16 residues in the CDR3. The V end was cut by 0 bases, the J end by 0 bases, with 11 bases between. The chain's CDR3 is CASSLADSLMNTEAFF. CDR3 coding DNA: TGTGCCAGCAGCTTAGCAGACAGCCTCATGAACACTGAAGCTTTCTTT.

The CDR3 reads CASSQALYTGELFF. CDR3 nucleotides: TGTGCCAGCAGCCAAGCTCTATACACCGGGGAGCTGTTTTTT. The rearrangement uses TRBV3-1 (or the pseudogene TRBV3-2) and TRBJ2-2; D unclear. This CDR3 region has 14 residues. CDR1 LGHDT and CDR2 YNNKEL come from the germline V gene (reference sequence). The V and J ends lost 1 base and 3 bases respectively, with 6 bases between them.

The chain carries TRBV19 and TRBJ1-5; TRBD1 is a possible D gene (6 bases). V lost 5 bases, J lost 6 bases, and 17 bases lay in between. The CDR3 runs 15 residues. Germline V gene data show CDR1 as LNHDA and CDR2 as SQIVND (reference sequence). The CDR3 region has the DNA TGTGCCAGTAGTTGGGGGGGGGCCCCTACTCAGCCCCAGCATTTT. It specifies CASSWGGAPTQPQHF. The whole variable domain, filled in from reference TRBV19 and TRBJ1-5, reads DGGITQSPKYLFRKEGQNVTLSCEQNLNHDAMYWYRQDPGQGLRLIYYSQIVNDFQKGDIAEGYSVSREKKESFPLTVTSAQKNPTAFYLCASSWGGAPTQPQHFGDGTRLSIL.

This chain connects TRBV5-1 to TRBJ2-5; TRBD2 matches at 9 bases. Germline V gene lookup returns CDR1 SGHRS and CDR2 YFSETQ. V dropped 0 bases and J dropped 5; count of bases not matched to a gene: 8. CDR3 length equals 16 residues. CDR3 in amino acids: CASSLAREGKMETQYF. CDR3 coding DNA: TGCGCCAGCAGCTTGGCGCGGGAGGGCAAGATGGAGACCCAGTACTTC.

Ten or more counts support this clone. This sequence joins TRBV15 and TRBJ1-5; 9 nucleotides line up with TRBD1. This CDR3 comprises 15 residues. V dropped 0 bases and J dropped 7; count of bases not matched to a gene: 4. CDR1 is LNHNV, CDR2 YYDKDF, per germline (reference sequence). In DNA form, the CDR3 reads TGTGCCACCAGCAGAGATACGACAGGGGGGCAGCCCCAGCATTTT. This encodes CATSRDTTGGQPQHF.

The rearrangement links TRBV9 to TRBJ2-1; 8 positions agree with TRBD1. CDR3 length equals 15 residues. V lost 2 bases and J lost 2; bases outside the gene matches: 3. The germline CDR1 and CDR2 sequences are SGDLS and YYNGEE. The CDR3 nucleotides read TGTGCCAGCAGCGTTTCAGGGGGCCCCTACAATGAGCAGTTCTTC. Its protein is CASSVSGGPYNEQFF.

In nucleotides, the CDR3 is TGTGCCAGCAGCACCGGGACAGGGGGCTTTAATTCACCCCTCCACTTT. Translation: CASSTGTGGFNSPLHF. The genes are TRBV19 and TRBJ1-6; the match to TRBD1 covers 12 bases. The V segment lost 9 bases and the J segment 6 bases; nucleotides outside the gene matches: 9. Per germline, CDR1 LNHDA and CDR2 SQIVND (reference sequence). The CDR3 extends over 16 amino acids.

The V and J genes are TRBV3-1 (or the pseudogene TRBV3-2) and TRBJ2-2; possibly TRBD1 for D (5 bases). V gave up 0 bases and J gave up 0 bases, with 14 bases separating them. This CDR3 spans 18 amino acids. CDR1 is LGHDT and CDR2 is YNNKEL in the germline V gene (reference sequence). Here the CDR3 DNA reads TGTGCCAGCAGCCAAGATAGGGCAGGGTCCGCGAACACCGGGGAGCTGTTTTTT. It is translated as CASSQDRAGSANTGELFF.

The chain combines TRBV10-1 with TRBJ2-1, with no clear D. Trimming pared 8 bases from V and 8 bases from J, leaving 22 bases between. Germline V gene lookup returns CDR1 WNHNN and CDR2 SYGVQD (reference sequence). The CDR3 has 15 amino acids. The CDR3 here is CASPDSVAWVDEQFF. The CDR3 nucleotides are TGCGCCAGCCCCGACTCAGTTGCCTGGGTCGATGAGCAGTTCTTC.

The rearrangement joins TRBV3-1 (or the pseudogene TRBV3-2) to TRBJ1-2; TRBD1 matches 8 bases. This CDR3 spans 15 amino acids. Per the germline V gene, CDR1 is LGHDT and CDR2 is YNNKEL (reference sequence). V shed 3 bases, J shed 2 bases, and the junction held 5 bases outside the gene matches. CDR3 residues: CASSQAGTGNYGYTF. In DNA, the CDR3 is TGTGCCAGCAGCCAGGCCGGGACAGGAAACTATGGCTACACCTTC.